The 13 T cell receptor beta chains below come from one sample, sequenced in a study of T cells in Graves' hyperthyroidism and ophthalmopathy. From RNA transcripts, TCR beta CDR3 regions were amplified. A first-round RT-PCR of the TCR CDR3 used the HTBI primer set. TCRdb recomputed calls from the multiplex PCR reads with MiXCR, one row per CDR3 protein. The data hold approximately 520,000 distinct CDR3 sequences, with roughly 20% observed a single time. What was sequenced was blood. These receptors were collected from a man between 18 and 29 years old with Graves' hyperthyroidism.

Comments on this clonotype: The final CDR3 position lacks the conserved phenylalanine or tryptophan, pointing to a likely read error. This chain's CDR3 is CASSTLTGTGYTV. CDR3 DNA: TGTGCCAGCAGTACCTTAACAGGGACTGGCTACACCGTC. This chain links TRBV6-1 with TRBJ1-2, with D perhaps TRBD1 (6 bases). This CDR3 comprises 13 residues. CDR1 and CDR2 from the germline V gene are MNHNS and SASEGT. V lost 5 bases and J lost 7, with 14 bases in between.

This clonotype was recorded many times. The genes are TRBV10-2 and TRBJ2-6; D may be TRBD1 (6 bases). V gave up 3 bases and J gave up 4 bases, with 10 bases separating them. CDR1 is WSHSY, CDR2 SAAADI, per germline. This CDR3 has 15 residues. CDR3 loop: CASSDTGFGANVLTF. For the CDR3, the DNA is TGCGCCAGCAGTGATACAGGGTTCGGGGCCAACGTCCTGACTTTC.

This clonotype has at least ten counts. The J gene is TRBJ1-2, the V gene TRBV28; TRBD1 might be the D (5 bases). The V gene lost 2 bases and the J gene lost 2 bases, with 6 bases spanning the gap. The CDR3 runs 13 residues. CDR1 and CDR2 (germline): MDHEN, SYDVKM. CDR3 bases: TGTGCCAGCAGTTTACCAGGGAACTATGGCTACACCTTC. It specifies CASSLPGNYGYTF.

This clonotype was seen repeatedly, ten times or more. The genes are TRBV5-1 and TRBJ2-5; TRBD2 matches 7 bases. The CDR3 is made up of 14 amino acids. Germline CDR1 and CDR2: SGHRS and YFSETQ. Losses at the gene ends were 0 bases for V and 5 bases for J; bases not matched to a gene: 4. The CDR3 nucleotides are TGCGCCAGCAGCTTGGAGACTAGCAGTGAGACCCAGTACTTC. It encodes CASSLETSSETQYF. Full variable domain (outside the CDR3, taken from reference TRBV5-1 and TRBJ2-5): KAGVTQTPRYLIKTRGQQVTLSCSPISGHRSVSWYQQTPGQGLQFLFEYFSETQRNKGNFPGRFSGRQFSNSRSEMNVSTLELGDSALYLCASSLETSSETQYFGPGTRLLVL.

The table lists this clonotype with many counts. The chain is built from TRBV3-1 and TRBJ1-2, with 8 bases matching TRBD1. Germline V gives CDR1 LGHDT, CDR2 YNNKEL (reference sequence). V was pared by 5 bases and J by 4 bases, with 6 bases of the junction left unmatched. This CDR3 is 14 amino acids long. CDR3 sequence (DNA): TGTGCCAGCAGCACGACAGGGGTAGTCTATGGCTACACCTTC. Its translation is CASSTTGVVYGYTF.

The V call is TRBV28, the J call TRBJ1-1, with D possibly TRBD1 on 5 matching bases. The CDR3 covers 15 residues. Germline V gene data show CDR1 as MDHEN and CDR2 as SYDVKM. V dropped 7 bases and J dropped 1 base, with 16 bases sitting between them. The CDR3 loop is CASIPWRGRNTEAFF. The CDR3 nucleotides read TGTGCCAGCATTCCCTGGAGGGGCAGGAACACTGAAGCTTTCTTT.

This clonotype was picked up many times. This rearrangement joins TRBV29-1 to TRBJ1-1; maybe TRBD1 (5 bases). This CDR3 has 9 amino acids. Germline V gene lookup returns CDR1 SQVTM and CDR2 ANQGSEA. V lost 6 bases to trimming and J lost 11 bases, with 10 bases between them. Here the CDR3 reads CSVGTRAFF. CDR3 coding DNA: TGCAGCGTGGGGACTCGGGCTTTCTTT.

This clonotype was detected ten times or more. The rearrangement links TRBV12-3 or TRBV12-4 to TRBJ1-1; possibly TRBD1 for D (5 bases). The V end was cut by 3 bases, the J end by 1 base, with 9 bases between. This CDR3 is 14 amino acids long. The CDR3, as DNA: TGTGCCAGCAGTTTTAGACAGAGGAACACTGAAGCTTTCTTT. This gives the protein CASSFRQRNTEAFF.

In nucleotides, the CDR3 is TGTGCCAGCAGTTTAGAGTCAGGCATCTACTCTGAAGCTTTCTTT. Its translation is CASSLESGIYSEAFF. The V call is TRBV28, the J call TRBJ1-1, with D uncertain. V lost 2 bases to trimming and J lost 6 bases, with 16 bases between them. The V gene's germline CDR1 is MDHEN and CDR2 SYDVKM. The CDR3 runs 15 residues.

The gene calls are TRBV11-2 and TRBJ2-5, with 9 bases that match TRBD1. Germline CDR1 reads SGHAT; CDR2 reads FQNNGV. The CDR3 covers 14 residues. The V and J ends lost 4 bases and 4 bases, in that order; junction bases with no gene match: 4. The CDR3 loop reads CASSSWDRVETQYF. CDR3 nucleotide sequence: TGTGCCAGCAGCTCATGGGACAGGGTAGAGACCCAGTACTTC.

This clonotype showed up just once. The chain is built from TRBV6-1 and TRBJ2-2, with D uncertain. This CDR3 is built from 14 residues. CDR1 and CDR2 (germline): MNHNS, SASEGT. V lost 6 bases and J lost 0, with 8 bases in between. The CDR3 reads CASRQTANTGELFF. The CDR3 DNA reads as TGTGCCAGCAGGCAGACGGCGAACACCGGGGAGCTGTTTTTT.

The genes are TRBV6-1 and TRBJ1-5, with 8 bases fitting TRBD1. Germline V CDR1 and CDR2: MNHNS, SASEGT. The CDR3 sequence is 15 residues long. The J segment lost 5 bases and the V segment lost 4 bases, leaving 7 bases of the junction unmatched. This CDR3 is CASSVPGQEYQPQHF. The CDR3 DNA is TGTGCCAGCAGTGTCCCGGGACAGGAGTATCAGCCCCAGCATTTT.

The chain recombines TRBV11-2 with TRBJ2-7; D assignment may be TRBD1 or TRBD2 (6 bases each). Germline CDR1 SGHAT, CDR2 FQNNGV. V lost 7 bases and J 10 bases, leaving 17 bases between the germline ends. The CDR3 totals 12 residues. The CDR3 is CASTRGTRSQYF. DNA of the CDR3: TGTGCCAGCACCCGCGGGACAAGGAGTCAGTACTTC. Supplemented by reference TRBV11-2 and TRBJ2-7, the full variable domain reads EAGVAQSPRYKIIEKRQSVAFWCNPISGHATLYWYQQILGQGPKLLIQFQNNGVVDDSQLPKDRFSAERLKGVDSTLKIQPAKLEDSAVYLCASTRGTRSQYFGPGTRLTVT.